The 24 T cell receptor beta chains below come from one sample, sequenced in a study of shared clonotypes between healthy human individuals. The naive CD8 subset, CD45RO-negative cells positively selected for CCR7, excluded terminally differentiated effector memory CD45RA+ cells. This table comes from immunoSEQ multiplex PCR, and its TCRdb copy is limited to in-frame clones, with some not included. The profile covers about 600,000 clones, with 95% to 98% appearing a single time and 0.25% to 0.35% taken by the ten largest. The material sequenced was naive CD8+ T cells sorted from blood. Source of these receptors: a young man in good health.

The J gene is TRBJ2-7, the V gene TRBV4-3; no firm D call. The V end lost 1 base, the J end lost 3 bases, and 13 bases lay between the germline ends. Germline CDR1 and CDR2: LGHNA and YSLEER. This CDR3 spans 15 amino acids. In DNA form, the CDR3 reads TGCGCCAGCAGCCAAGTTCCAGGTGGCAACTACGAGCAGTACTTC. It codes for CASSQVPGGNYEQYF.

The chain employs TRBV5-1 and TRBJ1-1, with 7 positions matching TRBD1. The CDR3 consists of 17 residues. The germline V gene has CDR1 SGHRS and CDR2 YFSETQ. Trimming removed 2 bases from V and 3 bases from J; junction bases left unmatched: 13. CDR3 nucleotides: TGCGCCAGCAGCTTTCTACAGGGGTCCCCTATGGACACTGAAGCTTTCTTT. Translated: CASSFLQGSPMDTEAFF.

This sequence joins TRBV7-9 and TRBJ2-7; no clear D gene. Germline lookup yields CDR1 SEHNR and CDR2 FQNEAQ (reference sequence). The CDR3 spans 13 residues. The ends were cut back, 5 bases at V and 3 bases at J, with 11 bases in the middle. CDR3 sequence reads: CASSLHKDYEQYF. In DNA form, the CDR3 reads TGTGCCAGCAGCCTCCACAAGGACTACGAGCAGTACTTC.

The rearrangement joins TRBV25-1 to TRBJ2-7, with 7 bases identical to TRBD1. The CDR3 is 16 amino acids. With V trimmed by 4 bases and J by 3 bases, 12 bases remained unmatched. CDR1 is MGHDK, CDR2 SYGVNS, per germline. The CDR3 sequence: CASSARRWDRIYEQYF. The CDR3 region has the DNA TGTGCCAGCAGTGCCCGGCGGTGGGACAGAATCTACGAGCAGTACTTC.

The gene calls are TRBV4-1 and TRBJ2-1; D perhaps matches TRBD2 (5 bases). The CDR3 length is 14 residues. The V gene lost 0 bases and the J gene lost 10 bases, with 13 bases spanning the gap. From germline, CDR1 is MGHRA and CDR2 YSYEKL. The DNA for the CDR3 is TGCGCCAGCAGCCAAGACCCGGGGTCTGGAGAGCAGTTCTTC. It codes for CASSQDPGSGEQFF.

V and J are TRBV6-1 and TRBJ2-7; maybe TRBD2 (9 bases). Trimming took off 6 bases at V and 4 bases at J, with 19 bases between the two ends. Germline V gene lookup returns CDR1 MNHNS and CDR2 SASEGT. CDR3 length: 15 residues. CDR3 DNA: TGTGCCAGCAGGCAGGGGGCTAGCGGGATTTACGAGCAGTACTTC. The encoded protein is CASRQGASGIYEQYF.

This clone was detected only once. The chain couples TRBV10-2 to TRBJ2-5; no definite D call. Germline assignment: CDR1 WSHSY and CDR2 SAAADI. V lost 3 bases to trimming and J lost 3 bases, with 17 bases between them. This CDR3 has 16 amino acids. This CDR3 reads CASSDRVPPIKETQYF. CDR3 DNA: TGCGCCAGCAGTGATAGGGTTCCCCCGATAAAAGAGACCCAGTACTTC.

The J gene is TRBJ2-1, the V gene TRBV27; TRBD2 aligns across 9 bases. Trimming removed 7 bases from V and 7 bases from J; junction bases left unmatched: 8. The CDR3 is 14 residues long. Looked up from germline, CDR1 is MNHEY and CDR2 is SMNVEV (reference sequence). CDR3 coding DNA: TGTGCCAGCACCATTGGCGGGGGGGGGAATGAGCAGTTCTTC. Protein sequence: CASTIGGGGNEQFF.

Turning to this clone: The same CDR3 can be traced to other DNA sequences in this sample. The genes are TRBV9 and TRBJ2-1; weak D call: TRBD2 (5 bases). The CDR3 loop spans 14 amino acids. CDR1 is SGDLS and CDR2 is YYNGEE in the germline V gene. Trimming stripped 3 bases from V and 3 bases from J, with 10 bases between. Here the CDR3 reads CASSGTGDYNEQFF. In DNA form, the CDR3 reads TGTGCCAGCAGCGGGACCGGGGACTACAATGAGCAGTTCTTC.

The J gene is TRBJ2-3, the V gene TRBV11-2; the match to TRBD2 covers 10 bases. Losses at the gene ends were 8 bases for V and 6 bases for J; bases not matched to a gene: 14. CDR1 and CDR2 from the germline V gene are SGHAT and FQNNGV. The CDR3 is 16 residues long. The CDR3 DNA is TGTGCCAGCCAGAAACGAAGCGGGAGGGTTAACGATACGCAGTATTTT. As protein: CASQKRSGRVNDTQYF.

The chain carries TRBV7-9 and TRBJ2-1, with D perhaps TRBD1 or TRBD2 (5 bases each). The germline CDR1 and CDR2 sequences are SEHNR and FQNEAQ (reference sequence). CDR3 size: 12 residues. Trimming took off 4 bases at V and 10 bases at J, with 11 bases between the two ends. CDR3 sequence (DNA): TGTGCCAGCAGCTGGGGACCCGACGAGCAGTTCTTC. Translated: CASSWGPDEQFF.

The chain recombines TRBV5-5 with TRBJ2-1; D call uncertain. Germline CDR1 SGHKS, CDR2 YYEKEE (reference sequence). V was clipped by 2 bases and J by 4 bases, with 10 bases between them. The CDR3 covers 14 residues. Here the CDR3 reads CASSFTLQYNEQFF. The CDR3, as DNA: TGTGCCAGCAGCTTTACGTTACAGTACAATGAGCAGTTCTTC.

The chain couples TRBV15 to TRBJ2-7; D not resolved. The ends were cut back, 3 bases at V and 5 bases at J, with 11 bases in the middle. CDR1 and CDR2 (germline): LNHNV, YYDKDF (reference sequence). CDR3 length: 13 amino acids. CDR3 region: CATSRLYINEQYF. The DNA of the CDR3 is TGTGCCACCAGCAGGCTATACATCAACGAGCAGTACTTC.

The V call is TRBV7-9, the J call TRBJ2-7; a possible D gene is TRBD2 (5 bases). The V gene's germline CDR1 is SEHNR and CDR2 FQNEAQ (reference sequence). The CDR3 has 15 amino acids. V was shortened by 5 bases and J by 3 bases, with 17 bases between the two germline ends. The CDR3 here is CASSRSRESRYEQYF. As DNA, the CDR3 is TGTGCCAGCAGCCGGTCGAGGGAGTCCCGCTACGAGCAGTACTTC.

V usage is TRBV5-6 and J usage is TRBJ1-5, with D unclear. This CDR3 comprises 14 residues. V gave up 1 base and J gave up 1 base, with 6 bases separating them. Germline V gene lookup returns CDR1 SGHDT and CDR2 YYEEEE. The DNA for the CDR3 is TGTGCCAGCAGCTTGAGGCTCAGCAATCAGCCCCAGCATTTT. Protein product: CASSLRLSNQPQHF.

The chain recombines TRBV18 with TRBJ2-1; D ambiguous. Trimming took 3 bases from V and 8 from J, leaving 8 bases between them. Germline assignment: CDR1 KGHSH and CDR2 LQKENI. The CDR3 length is 12 residues. CDR3 loop: CASSPLGYEQFF. The CDR3 DNA sequence: TGTGCCAGCTCACCCCTAGGTTATGAGCAGTTCTTC.

The CDR3 loop reads CSVGVRVPYEQYF. Here the CDR3 DNA reads TGCAGCGTTGGGGTGAGGGTCCCCTACGAGCAGTACTTC. The chain couples TRBV29-1 to TRBJ2-7; tentatively, D is TRBD2 (5 bases). From germline, CDR1 is SQVTM and CDR2 ANQGSEA. The CDR3 has 13 residues. V shed 4 bases and J shed 2 bases, with 12 bases lying between them.

The chain couples TRBV4-1 to TRBJ1-1; possible D gene TRBD1, 5 bases. The CDR3 contains 16 residues. Germline assignment: CDR1 MGHRA and CDR2 YSYEKL. With 4 bases removed from V and 8 bases from J, the gap between germline ends came to 23 bases. The CDR3: CASSPTGGVRREEAFF. In DNA form, the CDR3 reads TGCGCCAGCAGCCCTACCGGGGGGGTCCGACGAGAAGAAGCTTTCTTT.

About this clone: Different DNA sequences within this sample yield the same CDR3. The chain is built from TRBV4-2 and TRBJ2-7; D gene ambiguous. With 0 bases removed from V and 4 bases from J, the gap between germline ends came to 4 bases. The germline CDR1 and CDR2 sequences are LGHNA and YNFKEQ. CDR3 length: 12 amino acids. The DNA of the CDR3 is TGTGCCAGCAGCCAAGATGGGTACGAGCAGTACTTC. Its translation: CASSQDGYEQYF.

This clone was seen only once. J is TRBJ2-3 and V is TRBV2; a possible D gene is TRBD1 (5 bases). The V gene's germline CDR1 is SNHLY and CDR2 FYNNEI. This CDR3 is built from 16 residues. Trimming pared 3 bases from V and 2 bases from J, leaving 15 bases between. The CDR3, as DNA: TGTGCCAGCAGTGACTTACGGCAGGGTTACACAGATACGCAGTATTTT. Amino acids: CASSDLRQGYTDTQYF.

The gene calls are TRBV2 and TRBJ1-2; D possibly corresponds to TRBD1 (5 bases). Germline V CDR1 and CDR2: SNHLY, FYNNEI. The CDR3 is 12 residues long. Trimming left V 7 bases short and J 7 bases short, with 13 bases between. The CDR3 loop is CASIKGFGGYTF. The CDR3 DNA reads TGTGCCAGCATAAAGGGGTTCGGTGGCTACACCTTC. The entire variable domain, with the rest obtained from reference TRBV2 and TRBJ1-2, is as follows: EPEVTQTPSHQVTQMGQEVILRCVPISNHLYFYWYRQILGQKVEFLVSFYNNEISEKSEIFDDQFSVERPDGSNFTLKIRSTKLEDSAMYFCASIKGFGGYTFGSGTRLTVV.

This clone was detected only once. V is TRBV5-1 and J is TRBJ1-1, with TRBD1 identical over 10 bases. Germline V gives CDR1 SGHRS, CDR2 YFSETQ. J gave up 4 bases and V 4 bases, and 7 bases lay outside the gene matches. The CDR3 covers 15 residues. The CDR3 here is CASSPTGGAATEAFF. The CDR3 bases are TGCGCCAGCAGCCCGACAGGGGGCGCAGCCACTGAAGCTTTCTTT.

The chain has TRBV10-2 and TRBJ1-1, with D possibly TRBD1 on 5 matching bases. Germline V gene data show CDR1 as WSHSY and CDR2 as SAAADI. This CDR3 comprises 16 residues. The ends were cut back, 7 bases at V and 0 bases at J, with 18 bases in the middle. The CDR3 DNA is TGCGCCAGCATAACAGGCGATTTCCAGTTGAACACTGAAGCTTTCTTT. This gives the protein CASITGDFQLNTEAFF.

The CDR3, as DNA: TGTGCCATCAGCGACCTCCAGGTGTACGAGCAGTACTTC. This sequence encodes CAISDLQVYEQYF. The chain couples TRBV10-3 to TRBJ2-7; D unclear. The V and J ends lost 6 bases and 4 bases respectively, with 13 bases between them. Germline loops: CDR1 ENHRY, CDR2 SYGVKD. The CDR3 spans 13 residues.